These T cell receptor beta chains were read from a single sample in a study of T cells in Graves' hyperthyroidism and ophthalmopathy. From the multiplex PCR reads, TCRdb called clonotypes with MiXCR, one entry per CDR3 protein. Here the sample spans hundreds of thousands of distinct CDR3 sequences, less than 25% being singletons. The specimen was blood. These receptors were collected from a man between 25 and 39 years old with Graves' ophthalmopathy. Both conserved end residues are part of each CDR3. The order of the fields is clone size, D gene, V gene, J gene, CDR3 DNA, CDR3 protein. The D gene is left open where the match is weak. A row's size may be missing; if present it is once, few, many or a size class.

clone_size: -
d_call: TRBD2
v_call: TRBV7-9
j_call: TRBJ2-7
cdr3_nt: TGTGTCAGCAGCCGGGGGGAGCAGGGTATCTACGAGCAGTACTTC
cdr3_aa: CVSSRGEQGIYEQYF

clone_size: -
d_call: -
v_call: TRBV7-6
j_call: TRBJ1-6
cdr3_nt: TGTGCCAGCAGTCTAGGGACGTTGAATTCACCCCTCCACTTT
cdr3_aa: CASSLGTLNSPLHF

clone_size: -
d_call: -
v_call: TRBV28
j_call: TRBJ2-7
cdr3_nt: TGTGCCAGCAGTCAATGGGCCCCGTCCTACGAGCAGTACTTC
cdr3_aa: CASSQWAPSYEQYF

clone_size: -
d_call: -
v_call: TRBV30
j_call: TRBJ2-1
cdr3_nt: TGTGCCTGGAGTGGTCCGGCTAGCGCCGATACCAGCTCCTACAATGAGCAGTTCTTC
cdr3_aa: CAWSGPASADTSSYNEQFF

clone_size: few
d_call: TRBD1
v_call: TRBV4-1
j_call: TRBJ2-1
cdr3_nt: TGCGCCAGCAGCCAACCCGACAGGGGACAGCAGTTCTTC
cdr3_aa: CASSQPDRGQQFF

clone_size: -
d_call: TRBD2
v_call: TRBV3-1
j_call: TRBJ2-7
cdr3_nt: TGTGCCAGCAGCCAACCCTTAGCGGGATTCTACGAGCAGTACTTC
cdr3_aa: CASSQPLAGFYEQYF

clone_size: -
d_call: -
v_call: TRBV24-1
j_call: TRBJ1-2
cdr3_nt: TGTGCCACCAGTGGCAGGGACGGCTATGGCTACACCTTC
cdr3_aa: CATSGRDGYGYTF

clone_size: -
d_call: -
v_call: TRBV19
j_call: TRBJ2-6
cdr3_nt: TGTGCCAGTAGGCAACGAGGGGTCCGCTCTGGGGCCAACGTCCTGACTTTC
cdr3_aa: CASRQRGVRSGANVLTF

clone_size: many
d_call: TRBD1
v_call: TRBV4-2
j_call: TRBJ1-1
cdr3_nt: TGTGCCAGCAGCCAAGGAGCAGGGGGGAGGGCTGAAGCTTTCTTT
cdr3_aa: CASSQGAGGRAEAFF

clone_size: many
d_call: TRBD1
v_call: TRBV7-8
j_call: TRBJ2-7
cdr3_nt: TGTGCCAGCAGCCAGACAGGGTCCTCCTACGAGCAGTACTTC
cdr3_aa: CASSQTGSSYEQYF

clone_size: few
d_call: TRBD2
v_call: TRBV19
j_call: TRBJ2-2
cdr3_nt: TGTGCCAGTAGTATCTCCGGGACTAGTAATATAGGGGAGCTGTTTTTT
cdr3_aa: CASSISGTSNIGELFF

clone_size: -
d_call: -
v_call: TRBV6-1
j_call: TRBJ1-1
cdr3_nt: TGTGCCAGCAGTGCAATCGGCCCTCCGGACACTGAAGCTTTCTTT
cdr3_aa: CASSAIGPPDTEAFF

clone_size: many
d_call: -
v_call: TRBV11-2
j_call: TRBJ2-2
cdr3_nt: TGTGCCAGCAGCTTAGGGCAGTGGGCCGGGGAGCTGTTTTTT
cdr3_aa: CASSLGQWAGELFF

clone_size: many
d_call: TRBD2
v_call: TRBV2
j_call: TRBJ2-3
cdr3_nt: TGTGCCAGCAGTGAATTAGCGGGAGTTCAGGCAGATACGCAGTATTTT
cdr3_aa: CASSELAGVQADTQYF

clone_size: few
d_call: -
v_call: TRBV19
j_call: TRBJ2-7
cdr3_nt: TGTGCCAGTAGTGGGGGTTTCTCCTACGAGCAGTACTTC
cdr3_aa: CASSGGFSYEQYF